The 29 T cell receptor beta chains reported below all come from one sample, sequenced in a study of cytomegalovirus exposure and HLA in healthy donors. With 60 Vbeta and 13 Jbeta primers, the PCR was carried out. The repertoire was sequenced with immunoSEQ multiplex PCR; TCRdb's copy has only in-frame clones and lacks some. The repertoire consists of fewer than 200,000 clones, with 65% to 80% occurring once and the leading ten covering approximately 2.9%. The sequencing sample was made of PBMCs. These receptors originate from a woman aged 40-49 years in good health and CMV-seropositive.

The chain is built from TRBV5-1 and TRBJ1-2; 7 positions match TRBD1. The V segment lost 1 base and the J segment 7 bases; nucleotides outside the gene matches: 7. The CDR3 contains 14 residues. Germline lookup yields CDR1 SGHRS and CDR2 YFSETQ. For the CDR3, the DNA is TGCGCCAGCAGCTTGAGTGAAGGGGGCGGTGGCTACACCTTC. The encoded protein is CASSLSEGGGGYTF.

The rearrangement links TRBV7-9 to TRBJ2-2; 10 nucleotides match TRBD2. V lost 5 bases, J lost 5 bases, and 8 bases stayed unmatched. Germline lookup yields CDR1 SEHNR and CDR2 FQNEAQ (reference sequence). This CDR3 has 16 residues. CDR3 in amino acids: CASSPLAGVETGELFF. As DNA, the CDR3 is TGTGCCAGCAGCCCCCTAGCGGGAGTCGAAACCGGGGAGCTGTTTTTT.

This chain joins TRBV6-1 and TRBJ1-2; D remains ambiguous. Trimming took off 3 bases at V and 5 bases at J, with 4 bases between the two ends. Looked up from germline, CDR1 is MNHNS and CDR2 is SASEGT. The CDR3 runs to 11 residues. This CDR3 reads CASSDRYGYTF. DNA for the CDR3: TGTGCCAGCAGTGACAGATATGGCTACACCTTC.

This clone came up a few times. The genes are TRBV4-2 and TRBJ2-5, with 7 bases identical to TRBD2. The J call is doubtful: the DNA matches TRBJ2-7 better. Per the germline V gene, CDR1 is LGHNA and CDR2 is YNFKEQ. The CDR3 has 14 amino acids. The CDR3 DNA is TGTGCCAGCAGCCATGGCGGGAGCTCCTACGAGCAGTACTTC. Its translation: CASSHGGSSYEQYF.

The chain is built from TRBV5-4 and TRBJ1-2; D perhaps matches TRBD1 (6 bases). Trimming took 1 base from V and 0 from J, leaving 7 bases between them. The CDR3 extends over 14 amino acids. Germline V gene sequence: CDR1 SGHNT, CDR2 YYREEE (reference sequence). The CDR3 is CASSLYRANYGYTF. CDR3 in DNA: TGTGCCAGCAGCTTGTACAGGGCTAACTATGGCTACACCTTC.

The count of this clone is one. The rearrangement uses TRBV6-5 and TRBJ2-3, with TRBD1 matching 11 bases. The CDR3 sequence is 14 residues long. CDR1 MNHEY and CDR2 SVGAGI come from the germline V gene. V shed 4 bases, J shed 6 bases, and the junction held 3 bases outside the gene matches. The CDR3 protein is CASSSGQGVDTQYF. The CDR3 DNA reads TGTGCCAGCAGTTCGGGACAGGGGGTGGATACGCAGTATTTT.

The rearrangement joins TRBV19 to TRBJ1-1, with no clear D. Looked up from germline, CDR1 is LNHDA and CDR2 is SQIVND (reference sequence). The CDR3 extends over 14 amino acids. Trimming stripped 3 bases from V and 1 base from J, with 9 bases between. The CDR3 sequence is CASSIFGRNTEAFF. The CDR3 nucleotides read TGTGCCAGTAGTATTTTTGGGAGGAACACTGAAGCTTTCTTT.

The gene calls are TRBV28 and TRBJ2-1; D may be TRBD2 (6 bases). The V gene's germline CDR1 is MDHEN and CDR2 SYDVKM. Trimming shortened V by 5 bases and J by 12 bases, and 11 bases separated the two germline ends. The CDR3 is made up of 11 amino acids. The CDR3 DNA sequence: TGTGCCAGCAGTCGGGGGAGTGCGCAGTTCTTC. Encoded protein: CASSRGSAQFF. Full variable domain (rest looked up from reference TRBV28 and TRBJ2-1): DVKVTQSSRYLVKRTGEKVFLECVQDMDHENMFWYRQDPGLGLRLIYFSYDVKMKEKGDIPEGYSVSREKKERFSLILESASTNQTSMYLCASSRGSAQFFGPGTRLTVL.

This clone was observed a few times. The CDR3: CASSPSGRYNEQFF. In nucleotides, the CDR3 is TGTGCCAGCAGCCCTAGCGGGAGGTACAATGAGCAGTTCTTC. The chain combines TRBV7-9 with TRBJ2-1, with 11 positions matching TRBD2. The CDR3 spans 14 residues. Looked up from germline, CDR1 is SEHNR and CDR2 is FQNEAQ (reference sequence). V lost 5 bases to trimming and J lost 4 bases; unmatched junction nucleotides: 1.

The V gene is TRBV30, the J gene TRBJ2-1; the D is unclear. The CDR3 runs to 14 residues. Trimming removed 7 bases at V and 1 base at J, with 14 bases between. CDR1 GTSNPN and CDR2 SVGIG come from the germline V gene (reference sequence). The CDR3 nucleotides are TGTGCCTCCAAACTGAGGTTTTCCTACAATGAGCAGTTCTTC. Translated, it gives CASKLRFSYNEQFF. Full variable domain (remainder filled in from reference TRBV30 and TRBJ2-1): SQTIHQWPATLVQPVGSPLSLECTVEGTSNPNLYWYRQAAGRGLQLLFYSVGIGQISSEVPQNLSASRPQDRQFILSSKKLLLSDSGFYLCASKLRFSYNEQFFGPGTRLTVL.

The table lists this clone with a few counts. The chain employs TRBV15 and TRBJ2-3, with TRBD2 identical over 8 bases. The V segment lost 5 bases and the J segment 2 bases; nucleotides outside the gene matches: 6. The CDR3 is made up of 15 amino acids. Germline values: CDR1 LNHNV, CDR2 YYDKDF (reference sequence). Here the CDR3 reads CATSEGLALTDTQYF. The CDR3 coding sequence is TGTGCCACCAGCGAAGGACTAGCCCTCACAGATACGCAGTATTTT.

The chain recombines TRBV18 with TRBJ1-5, with a tentative D call TRBD1 (5 bases). The V and J ends lost 2 bases and 4 bases respectively, with 12 bases between them. The CDR3 has 15 residues. Germline-derived CDR1 and CDR2 are KGHSH and LQKENI. The CDR3 is CASSPSRVTNQPQHF. In DNA form, the CDR3 reads TGTGCCAGCTCACCAAGCAGGGTCACGAATCAGCCCCAGCATTTT. Using reference TRBV18 and TRBJ1-5 for the parts outside the CDR3, the full variable domain is NAGVMQNPRHLVRRRGQEARLRCSPMKGHSHVYWYRQLPEEGLKFMVYLQKENIIDESGMPKERFSAEFPKEGPSILRIQQVVRGDSAAYFCASSPSRVTNQPQHFGDGTRLSIL.

The chain's CDR3 is CAWSVRGSTQYF. The CDR3 DNA reads as TGTGCCTGGAGTGTACGAGGGTCCACCCAGTACTTC. The chain combines TRBV30 with TRBJ2-5, with D possibly being TRBD2 (5 bases). The V end was cut by 0 bases, the J end by 8 bases, with 10 bases between. Germline V lookup: CDR1 GTSNPN, CDR2 SVGIG (reference sequence). This CDR3 has 12 residues. The full variable domain, in which reference TRBV30 and TRBJ2-5 provide the parts outside the CDR3, is SQTIHQWPATLVQPVGSPLSLECTVEGTSNPNLYWYRQAAGRGLQLLFYSVGIGQISSEVPQNLSASRPQDRQFILSSKKLLLSDSGFYLCAWSVRGSTQYFGPGTRLLVL.

This clone has just a few counts. The rearrangement joins TRBV4-3 to TRBJ2-7, with 12 bases lining up with TRBD2. CDR3 length: 16 amino acids. V trimming: 3 bases; J trimming: 7 bases; junction bases outside the gene matches: 10. CDR1 is LGHNA and CDR2 is YSLEER in the germline V gene. In DNA, the CDR3 is TGCGCCAGCAGCCACCGGACTAGCGGGATTCCTTGGGAGCAGTACTTC. This codes for CASSHRTSGIPWEQYF.

This clone was counted only a few times. The J gene is TRBJ2-7, the V gene TRBV5-1; 8 bases fit TRBD1. CDR3 size: 13 residues. V lost 3 bases, J lost 4 bases, and 3 bases stayed unmatched. In germline, CDR1 is SGHRS, CDR2 YFSETQ. CDR3 residues: CASSWTGSYEQYF. The CDR3 region has the DNA TGCGCCAGCAGCTGGACAGGGTCGTACGAGCAGTACTTC.

The rearrangement links TRBV15 to TRBJ1-3; no firm D call. The germline V gene has CDR1 LNHNV and CDR2 YYDKDF (reference sequence). This CDR3 comprises 15 residues. Trimming left V 0 bases short and J 2 bases short, with 8 bases between. The CDR3 DNA reads TGTGCCACCAGCAGAGATCAGATTACTGGAAACACCATATATTTT. Protein: CATSRDQITGNTIYF.

The rearrangement links TRBV2 to TRBJ2-1; TRBD2 agrees at 12 bases. The CDR3 has 15 residues. Germline values: CDR1 SNHLY, CDR2 FYNNEI. Losses at the gene ends were 11 bases for V and 0 bases for J; bases not matched to a gene: 5. CDR3 DNA sequence: TGTGCCTGCCGACTAGCGGGAGCCTCCTACAATGAGCAGTTCTTC. Translation gives CACRLAGASYNEQFF.

This clone was picked up a small number of times. The chain couples TRBV5-1 to TRBJ1-2, with 8 bases that match TRBD1. Germline V gene data show CDR1 as SGHRS and CDR2 as YFSETQ. This CDR3 is built from 15 residues. The J segment lost 6 bases and the V segment lost 4 bases, leaving 11 bases of the junction unmatched. The CDR3 reads CASSQNPGQVNGYTF. For the CDR3, the DNA is TGCGCCAGCAGCCAAAACCCGGGACAGGTCAATGGCTACACCTTC.

This chain joins TRBV4-3 and TRBJ2-3, with 14 bases aligning to TRBD2. Germline V gene lookup returns CDR1 LGHNA and CDR2 YSLEER. The CDR3 covers 16 residues. Trimming cost V 2 bases and J 4 bases; bases outside gene matches: 2. The CDR3, as DNA: TGCGCCAGCAGCCAAAGACTAGCGGGAGGGCCAGATACGCAGTATTTT. Its translation is CASSQRLAGGPDTQYF.

The chain combines TRBV7-2 with TRBJ2-1, with a tentative D call TRBD2 (6 bases). V was clipped by 5 bases and J by 5 bases, with 10 bases between them. Germline V CDR1 and CDR2: SGHTA, FQGNSA. This CDR3 comprises 13 residues. The CDR3 spells CASSPSADNEQFF. In DNA, the CDR3 is TGTGCCAGCAGCCCTAGCGCGGACAATGAGCAGTTCTTC.

The chain has TRBV6-6 and TRBJ2-4; TRBD1 aligns across 7 bases. This CDR3 spans 14 amino acids. Germline V gives CDR1 MNHNY, CDR2 SVGAGI (reference sequence). Unmatched junction bases numbered 11, after V lost 0 bases and J lost 15 bases. The chain's CDR3 is CASSYSGNRGEGYF. Written as DNA, the CDR3 is TGTGCCAGCAGTTACTCGGGGAACAGGGGTGAAGGGTACTTC.

V usage is TRBV5-6 and J usage is TRBJ2-7; D may be TRBD1 (5 bases). Germline CDR1 is SGHDT and CDR2 is YYEEEE. This CDR3 spans 14 amino acids. Deletions cut 2 bases from V and 3 bases from J, with 12 bases between. CDR3 amino acids: CASSFGQGGYEQYF. The CDR3 DNA reads TGTGCCAGCAGCTTCGGGCAGGGTGGCTACGAGCAGTACTTC.

The J gene is TRBJ1-5, the V gene TRBV9, with 7 bases aligning to TRBD1. The germline CDR1 and CDR2 sequences are SGDLS and YYNGEE. The V segment lost 3 bases and the J segment 5 bases; nucleotides outside the gene matches: 5. The CDR3 consists of 14 residues. For the CDR3, the DNA is TGTGCCAGCAGCGAGGGCACAGGGGATCAGCCCCAGCATTTT. This sequence encodes CASSEGTGDQPQHF.

The rearrangement joins TRBV6-7 to TRBJ2-1, with a possible D match to TRBD2 (6 bases). TRBV6-7 is classed as an ORF, of uncertain function. V lost 0 bases and J lost 4, with 13 bases in between. The CDR3 consists of 16 residues. The CDR3 sequence is CASSYSRDLLYNEQFF. DNA of the CDR3: TGTGCCAGCAGTTACTCCCGGGACTTACTTTACAATGAGCAGTTCTTC.

This clone has a handful of counts. V and J are TRBV4-1 and TRBJ2-1; D gene uncertain. CDR3 length equals 15 residues. The germline CDR1 and CDR2 sequences are MGHRA and YSYEKL. Trimming cost V 1 base and J 6 bases, with 13 bases left between them. The CDR3 DNA follows: TGCGCCAGCAGCCAAGTCCTGGGCAGTCTCAATGAGCAGTTCTTC. Translated, it gives CASSQVLGSLNEQFF.

This chain uses TRBV28 with TRBJ2-7; D uncertain. CDR1 is MDHEN and CDR2 is SYDVKM in the germline V gene. The germline V and J ends were trimmed by 6 bases and 1 base, with 13 bases remaining between them. The CDR3 is 14 residues long. The CDR3 DNA reads TGTGCCAGCAGCCCTTTAACTAATTCCTACGAGCAGTACTTC. Amino acid sequence: CASSPLTNSYEQYF.

This chain links TRBV27 with TRBJ1-4; possibly TRBD1 for D (6 bases). This CDR3 is built from 13 residues. V was shortened by 3 bases and J by 8 bases, with 10 bases between the two germline ends. Per the germline V gene, CDR1 is MNHEY and CDR2 is SMNVEV (reference sequence). CDR3 sequence reads: CASSFTGREKLFF. The CDR3 bases are TGTGCCAGCAGTTTTACAGGGCGAGAAAAACTGTTTTTT.

This clone has a handful of counts. V gene TRBV19 combines with J gene TRBJ2-1, with TRBD2 matching 9 bases. The length of the CDR3 is 18 residues. CDR1 and CDR2 (germline): LNHDA, SQIVND (reference sequence). V trimming: 7 bases; J trimming: 5 bases; junction bases outside the gene matches: 18. CDR3: CASIEGGAGGPPNNEQFF. The CDR3 DNA reads as TGTGCCAGTATAGAGGGAGGAGCGGGAGGACCCCCCAACAATGAGCAGTTCTTC.

This clone was picked up a small number of times. The rearrangement joins TRBV28 to TRBJ2-7; D uncertain. Germline CDR1 reads MDHEN; CDR2 reads SYDVKM. V lost 6 bases and J lost 3, with 9 bases in between. This CDR3 region has 12 residues. DNA of the CDR3: TGTGCCAGCAGCTCTCTACTCTACGAGCAGTACTTC. This translates into CASSSLLYEQYF.